The 26 T cell receptor beta chains listed next were all sequenced from one sample in a study of T cell responses to AZD1222 COVID-19 vaccine. Profiled with immunoSEQ multiplex PCR; TCRdb holds only in-frame clones, not every one. Here the sample spans over 85,000 clones, 80% to 85% being singletons. The sequencing used peripheral blood, collected on day 0 of AZD1222 vaccination. The receptors here all came from an adult in good health.

The rearrangement links TRBV5-1 to TRBJ1-1; perhaps TRBD1 as D (5 bases). CDR1 and CDR2 (germline): SGHRS, YFSETQ. The CDR3 totals 15 residues. The ends were cut back, 4 bases at V and 8 bases at J, with 21 bases in the middle. CDR3 loop: CASSLTSTGAREAFF. The CDR3 DNA reads TGCGCCAGCAGCCTAACCTCAACCGGGGCCAGGGAAGCTTTCTTT.

This clone was seen more than once but under ten times. The V and J genes are TRBV13 and TRBJ2-1; D unclear. V was cut by 5 bases and J by 5 bases, with 16 bases left in between. The CDR3 spans 15 residues. The germline V gene encodes CDR1 PRHDT and CDR2 FYEKMQ (reference sequence). CDR3 bases: TGTGCCAGCAGCCCAGTCTTGGCGTCTAACAATGAGCAGTTCTTC. Encoded protein: CASSPVLASNNEQFF.

This clone turned up a few times. The rearrangement links TRBV12-3 or TRBV12-4 to TRBJ1-6, with D tentatively TRBD1 (5 bases). Trimming removed 4 bases at V and 6 bases at J, with 7 bases between. This CDR3 region has 13 residues. CDR3 coding DNA: TGTGCCAGCAGTTCGGGACCTAATTCACCCCTCCACTTT. Its translation: CASSSGPNSPLHF.

This chain links TRBV14 with TRBJ2-3; 7 nucleotides align to TRBD2. Germline V gives CDR1 SGHDN, CDR2 FVKESK. The ends lost 4 bases at V and 4 bases at J; junction bases unmatched: 5. This CDR3 comprises 14 residues. This CDR3 is CASSLGLGPDTQYF. The DNA for the CDR3 is TGTGCCAGCAGCCTTGGACTAGGGCCAGATACGCAGTATTTT.

The rearrangement joins TRBV20-1 to TRBJ2-5, with D hard to call. The CDR3 length is 11 residues. V shed 3 bases and J shed 4 bases, with 6 bases lying between them. Germline-derived CDR1 and CDR2 are DFQATT and SNEGSKA (reference sequence). CDR3 amino acids: CSARVGETQYF. CDR3 DNA sequence: TGCAGTGCTAGGGTCGGAGAGACCCAGTACTTC.

In its sample, this clone was seen a few times. The chain has TRBV30 and TRBJ1-1; 7 nucleotides align to TRBD1. Germline lookup yields CDR1 GTSNPN and CDR2 SVGIG (reference sequence). V shed 5 bases, J shed 5 bases, and the junction held 8 bases outside the gene matches. There are 13 residues in the CDR3. The CDR3, as DNA: TGTGCCTGGCGGACAGGAGAGGGGACTGAAGCTTTCTTT. Residues: CAWRTGEGTEAFF.

A single count supports this clone. In DNA form, the CDR3 reads TGTGCCAGCAGCTTCCAGGGGACAACGTCAGATACGCAGTATTTT. This sequence encodes CASSFQGTTSDTQYF. V gene TRBV7-3 combines with J gene TRBJ2-3; TRBD1 might be the D (6 bases). Germline V gene lookup returns CDR1 SGHTA and CDR2 FQGTGA. The ends were cut back, 3 bases at V and 4 bases at J, with 14 bases in the middle. CDR3 length: 15 residues.

Only a few counts were recorded for this clone. The junction differs from germline at one of its ends, possibly a read error. DNA for the CDR3: TGTGCCAGTAGTGTAGACGGGACAGACTCTGGAAACACCATATATTTT. Its translation is CASSVDGTDSGNTIYF. This chain uses TRBV19 with TRBJ1-3; TRBD1 agrees at 7 bases. Germline loops: CDR1 LNHDA, CDR2 SQIVND (reference sequence). This CDR3 comprises 16 residues.

V gene TRBV5-1 combines with J gene TRBJ2-2; D not resolved. This CDR3 comprises 16 residues. V was shortened by 1 base and J by 0 bases, with 10 bases between the two germline ends. CDR1 is SGHRS and CDR2 is YFSETQ in the germline V gene. CDR3 protein: CASSLSPTANTGELFF. The CDR3 nucleotides read TGCGCCAGCAGCTTGTCCCCGACGGCGAACACCGGGGAGCTGTTTTTT.

V and J are TRBV3-1 (or the pseudogene TRBV3-2) and TRBJ1-2, with no clear D. V was cut by 4 bases and J by 3 bases, with 3 bases left in between. Per the germline V gene, CDR1 is LGHDT and CDR2 is YNNKEL (reference sequence). The CDR3 totals 11 residues. The CDR3 sequence is CASSRDYGYTF. The CDR3 region has the DNA TGTGCCAGCAGCCGGGACTATGGCTACACCTTC.

This rearrangement joins TRBV5-1 to TRBJ2-5; TRBD1 agrees at 9 bases. Per germline, CDR1 SGHRS and CDR2 YFSETQ. With 0 bases clipped from V and 5 bases from J, the junction kept 5 bases outside the gene matches. This CDR3 has 15 residues. This CDR3 reads CASSLEGTGWETQYF. The CDR3 bases are TGCGCCAGCAGCTTGGAGGGGACAGGGTGGGAGACCCAGTACTTC.

This chain connects TRBV18 to TRBJ2-1; D is perhaps TRBD1 or TRBD2 (5 bases each). Germline V CDR1 and CDR2: KGHSH, LQKENI. This CDR3 comprises 14 residues. V dropped 3 bases and J dropped 5 bases, with 11 bases sitting between them. The CDR3 DNA is TGTGCCAGCTCACCGGGGGTGGCGAACAATGAGCAGTTCTTC. It is translated as CASSPGVANNEQFF. Filled out from reference TRBV18 and TRBJ2-1, the complete variable domain reads NAGVMQNPRHLVRRRGQEARLRCSPMKGHSHVYWYRQLPEEGLKFMVYLQKENIIDESGMPKERFSAEFPKEGPSILRIQQVVRGDSAAYFCASSPGVANNEQFFGPGTRLTVL.

The rearrangement links TRBV29-1 to TRBJ1-1; D is uncertain. V lost 7 bases to trimming and J lost 1 base, with 7 bases between them. The CDR3 length is 11 residues. In germline, CDR1 is SQVTM, CDR2 ANQGSEA. The CDR3 DNA reads as TGCAGCGGCGTGCGGAACACTGAAGCTTTCTTT. Its protein is CSGVRNTEAFF.

CDR3 region: CASSPRGQGRYNEQFF. CDR3 nucleotide sequence: TGTGCCAGCAGCCCCCGTGGCCAGGGGAGATACAATGAGCAGTTCTTC. This rearrangement joins TRBV7-9 to TRBJ2-1; possible D gene TRBD1, 6 bases. Trimming left V 5 bases short and J 4 bases short, with 18 bases between. The CDR3 runs 16 residues. Germline V CDR1 and CDR2: SEHNR, FQNEAQ (reference sequence).

This clone was observed many times. This chain uses TRBV6-4 with TRBJ2-7; TRBD2 agrees at 7 bases. Germline CDR1 and CDR2: MRHNA and SNTAGT. J gave up 5 bases and V 2 bases, and 6 bases lay outside the gene matches. The CDR3 contains 14 residues. In nucleotides, the CDR3 is TGTGCCAGCAGTGACGGGAGGGCCTTCGACGAGCAGTACTTC. Its translation is CASSDGRAFDEQYF.

This rearrangement joins TRBV29-1 to TRBJ2-1; TRBD2 agrees at 8 bases. V trimming: 4 bases; J trimming: 4 bases; junction bases outside the gene matches: 12. This CDR3 contains 16 residues. Germline V lookup: CDR1 SQVTM, CDR2 ANQGSEA. The CDR3 region has the DNA TGCAGCGTTGGTGGGCCTCGGGAGGGAAATTACAATGAGCAGTTCTTC. It codes for CSVGGPREGNYNEQFF.

The chain couples TRBV12-3 or TRBV12-4 to TRBJ2-1; weak D call: TRBD1 (6 bases). The V and J ends lost 5 bases and 6 bases respectively, with 8 bases between them. CDR3 size: 12 residues. The CDR3: CASSPGVNEQFF. The CDR3 DNA follows: TGTGCCAGCAGTCCAGGGGTCAATGAGCAGTTCTTC.

The chain employs TRBV14 and TRBJ2-7; 10 nucleotides agree with TRBD1. This CDR3 is built from 17 residues. Germline loops: CDR1 SGHDN, CDR2 FVKESK. J lost 2 bases, V lost 4 bases, and 11 bases had no gene match. In DNA form, the CDR3 reads TGTGCCAGCAGCCTGGGAGGACAGGGGGTACTCACCTACGAGCAGTACTTC. Protein sequence: CASSLGGQGVLTYEQYF.

The chain combines TRBV6-5 with TRBJ1-5; D is unresolved. The V gene's germline CDR1 is MNHEY and CDR2 SVGAGI. Deletions cut 5 bases from V and 4 bases from J, with 9 bases between. CDR3 length: 13 amino acids. The CDR3 here is CASSNDGNQPQHF. In nucleotides, the CDR3 is TGTGCCAGCAGTAACGACGGGAATCAGCCCCAGCATTTT.

The DNA of the CDR3 is TGTGCCAGCAGCGGCGACGACTATGGCTACACCTTC. Amino acid sequence: CASSGDDYGYTF. This chain connects TRBV5-8 to TRBJ1-2, with unresolved D. V was clipped by 4 bases and J by 3 bases, with 7 bases between them. The CDR3 has 12 residues. CDR1 SGHTS and CDR2 YDEGEE come from the germline V gene.

J is TRBJ2-5 and V is TRBV6-5; 8 bases agree with TRBD2. Germline assignment: CDR1 MNHEY and CDR2 SVGAGI. The CDR3 is 15 residues long. J lost 4 bases, V lost 8 bases, and 12 bases had no gene match. CDR3 region: CASQAGGSQGETQYF. For the CDR3, the DNA is TGTGCCAGCCAGGCGGGGGGATCCCAGGGAGAGACCCAGTACTTC.

This clone has just one count. CDR3 protein: CAIQMTSGGASETQYF. The CDR3 DNA is TGTGCCATCCAAATGACAAGCGGGGGGGCATCGGAGACCCAGTACTTC. The rearrangement links TRBV19 to TRBJ2-5, with 10 bases lining up with TRBD2. Trimming cost V 10 bases and J 5 bases; bases outside gene matches: 16. Germline CDR1 reads LNHDA; CDR2 reads SQIVND (reference sequence). This CDR3 has 16 amino acids. The full variable domain, completed using reference TRBV19 and TRBJ2-5, is DGGITQSPKYLFRKEGQNVTLSCEQNLNHDAMYWYRQDPGQGLRLIYYSQIVNDFQKGDIAEGYSVSREKKESFPLTVTSAQKNPTAFYLCAIQMTSGGASETQYFGPGTRLLVL.

The rearrangement uses TRBV18 and TRBJ2-1, with D possibly TRBD2 on 6 matching bases. The germline gives CDR1 KGHSH, CDR2 LQKENI. The CDR3 contains 17 residues. Trimming cost V 1 base and J 7 bases, with 20 bases left between them. Here the CDR3 reads CASSPRRGPGGSNEQFF. The CDR3 DNA follows: TGTGCCAGCTCACCACGTCGAGGGCCCGGGGGTAGTAATGAGCAGTTCTTC.

This chain links TRBV27 with TRBJ1-2, with TRBD1 identical over 7 bases. This CDR3 region has 14 residues. Germline V gene lookup returns CDR1 MNHEY and CDR2 SMNVEV (reference sequence). The V segment lost 5 bases and the J segment 6 bases; nucleotides outside the gene matches: 9. The DNA for the CDR3 is TGTGCCAGCAGTGCCCGACAGGGTAGGGATGGCTACACCTTC. It is translated as CASSARQGRDGYTF.

The chain recombines TRBV7-9 with TRBJ1-1, with a tentative D call TRBD1 (5 bases). Trimming pared 4 bases from V and 4 bases from J, leaving 13 bases between. This CDR3 comprises 14 residues. CDR1 is SEHNR, CDR2 FQNEAQ, per germline (reference sequence). The CDR3 DNA sequence: TGTGCCAGCAGCTCGGGGACCCACATCACTGAAGCTTTCTTT. It is translated as CASSSGTHITEAFF.

The CDR3 DNA is TGCGCCAGCAGCTCGACCTTAGCCCACACTGAAGCTTTCTTT. Its protein product is CASSSTLAHTEAFF. The chain employs TRBV5-1 and TRBJ1-1; D is ambiguous. Germline CDR1 reads SGHRS; CDR2 reads YFSETQ. V was clipped by 3 bases and J by 3 bases, with 12 bases between them. There are 14 residues in the CDR3.